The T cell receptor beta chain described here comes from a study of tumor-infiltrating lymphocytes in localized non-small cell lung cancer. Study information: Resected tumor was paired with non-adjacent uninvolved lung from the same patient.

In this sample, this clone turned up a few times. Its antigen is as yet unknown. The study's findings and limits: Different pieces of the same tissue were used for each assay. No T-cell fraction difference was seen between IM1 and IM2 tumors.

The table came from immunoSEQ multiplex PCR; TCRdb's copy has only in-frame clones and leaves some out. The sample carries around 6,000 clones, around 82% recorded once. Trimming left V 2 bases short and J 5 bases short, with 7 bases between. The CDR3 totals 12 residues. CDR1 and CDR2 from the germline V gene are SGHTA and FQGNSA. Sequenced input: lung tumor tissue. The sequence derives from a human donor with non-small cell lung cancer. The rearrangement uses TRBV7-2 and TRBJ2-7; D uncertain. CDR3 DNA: TGTGCCAGCAGCTTAAAATTCCACGAGCAGTACTTC. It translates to CASSLKFHEQYF.